This T cell receptor beta chain was sequenced during a study of blood T cell repertoires in COVID-19. Overall study context: Spain, Italy and the United States supplied samples that represented acute and convalescent COVID-19.

Using immunoSEQ multiplex PCR, the repertoire was profiled, and TCRdb retains in-frame clones only, with some absent. The table shows 150,000 to 200,000 clones, with more than 75% occurring only once. Those who participated ranged in age from 18 to 89 years and resided in some 24 US areas. Allocation to cohorts depended on clinical history reported by the participants. V was cut by 7 bases and J by 0 bases, with 12 bases left in between. From germline, CDR1 is LNHDA and CDR2 SQIVND (reference sequence). CDR3 size: 14 residues. The sequencing input was PBMCs or T cells enriched from blood (not recorded which). The sequence derives from a woman aged 45-60 years with acute COVID-19. The chain carries TRBV19 and TRBJ1-1; D unresolved. This CDR3 is CASTVTGMNTEAFF. CDR3 bases: TGTGCCAGTACCGTGACGGGGATGAACACTGAAGCTTTCTTT.